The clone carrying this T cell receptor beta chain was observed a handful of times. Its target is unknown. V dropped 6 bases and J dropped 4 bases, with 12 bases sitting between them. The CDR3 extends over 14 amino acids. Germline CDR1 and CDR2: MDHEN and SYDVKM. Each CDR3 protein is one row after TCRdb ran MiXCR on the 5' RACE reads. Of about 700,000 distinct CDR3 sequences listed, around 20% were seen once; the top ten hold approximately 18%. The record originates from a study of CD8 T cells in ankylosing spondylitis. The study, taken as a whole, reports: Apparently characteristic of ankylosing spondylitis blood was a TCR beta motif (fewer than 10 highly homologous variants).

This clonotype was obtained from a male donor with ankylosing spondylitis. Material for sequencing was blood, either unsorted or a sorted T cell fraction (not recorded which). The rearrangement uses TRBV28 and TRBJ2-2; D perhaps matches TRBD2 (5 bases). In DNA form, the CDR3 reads TGTGCCAGCAGCTCCTATAGCGTCACCGGGGAGCTGTTTTTT. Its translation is CASSSYSVTGELFF.